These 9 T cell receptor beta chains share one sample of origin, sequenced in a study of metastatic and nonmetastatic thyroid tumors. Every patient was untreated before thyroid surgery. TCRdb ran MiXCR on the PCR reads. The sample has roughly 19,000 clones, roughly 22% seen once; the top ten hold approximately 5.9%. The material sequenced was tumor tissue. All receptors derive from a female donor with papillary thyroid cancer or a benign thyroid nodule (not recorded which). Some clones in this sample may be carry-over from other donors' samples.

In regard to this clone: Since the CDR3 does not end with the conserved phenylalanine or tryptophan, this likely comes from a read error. CDR3 region: CSASHLLPVSASSYNEQFS. In DNA form, the CDR3 reads TGCAGTGCTTCCCACTTGCTACCGGTGAGCGCCTCGTCCTACAATGAGCAGTTCTCC. The V and J genes are TRBV20-1 and TRBJ2-1; D gene unclear. This CDR3 spans 19 amino acids. Germline V lookup: CDR1 DFQATT, CDR2 SNEGSKA (reference sequence). V lost 5 bases and J lost 1, with 27 bases in between.

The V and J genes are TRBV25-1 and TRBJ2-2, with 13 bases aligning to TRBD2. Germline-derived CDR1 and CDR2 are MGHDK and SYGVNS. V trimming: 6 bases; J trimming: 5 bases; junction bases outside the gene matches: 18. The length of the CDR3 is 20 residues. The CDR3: CASRRRQGRTSGSRTGELFF. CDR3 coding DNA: TGTGCCAGCAGGAGAAGACAGGGTCGGACTAGCGGGAGCCGGACCGGGGAGCTGTTTTTT.

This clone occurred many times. CDR3 coding DNA: TGCAGCGTTGAGGCGGGAATCACAGATACGCAGTATTTT. The encoded protein is CSVEAGITDTQYF. The chain is built from TRBV29-1 and TRBJ2-3; TRBD2 might be the D (6 bases). Between the trimmed V and J ends, which lost 3 bases and 2 bases, there was a span of 9 bases. Germline values: CDR1 SQVTM, CDR2 ANQGSEA. CDR3 length equals 13 residues.

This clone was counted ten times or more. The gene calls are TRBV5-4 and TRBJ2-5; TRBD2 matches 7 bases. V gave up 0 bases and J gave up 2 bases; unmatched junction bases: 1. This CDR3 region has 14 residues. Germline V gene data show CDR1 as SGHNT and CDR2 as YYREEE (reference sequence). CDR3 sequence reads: CASSLGTRQETQYF. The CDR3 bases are TGTGCCAGCAGCTTGGGGACTAGGCAAGAGACCCAGTACTTC.

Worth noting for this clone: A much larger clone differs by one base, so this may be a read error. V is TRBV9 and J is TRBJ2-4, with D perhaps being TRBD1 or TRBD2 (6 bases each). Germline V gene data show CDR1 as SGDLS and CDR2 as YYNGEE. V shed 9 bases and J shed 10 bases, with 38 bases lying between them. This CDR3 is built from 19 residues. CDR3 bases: TGTGCCACCATGTGGAGGGGGAAGAGTGGGCCCGCCGAGATTTTTATTCAGTACTTC. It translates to CATMWRGKSGPAEIFIQYF.

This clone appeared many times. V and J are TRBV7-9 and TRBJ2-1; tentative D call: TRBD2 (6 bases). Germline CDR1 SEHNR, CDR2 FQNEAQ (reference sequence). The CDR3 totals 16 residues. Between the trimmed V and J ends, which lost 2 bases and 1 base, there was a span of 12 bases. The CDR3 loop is CASSLIRGSSYNEQFF. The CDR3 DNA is TGTGCCAGCAGCTTAATACGGGGGAGTTCCTACAATGAGCAGTTCTTC. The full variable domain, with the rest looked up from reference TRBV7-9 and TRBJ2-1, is DTGVSQNPRHKITKRGQNVTFRCDPISEHNRLYWYRQTLGQGPEFLTYFQNEAQLEKSRLLSDRFSAERPKGSFSTLEIQRTEQGDSAMYLCASSLIRGSSYNEQFFGPGTRLTVL.

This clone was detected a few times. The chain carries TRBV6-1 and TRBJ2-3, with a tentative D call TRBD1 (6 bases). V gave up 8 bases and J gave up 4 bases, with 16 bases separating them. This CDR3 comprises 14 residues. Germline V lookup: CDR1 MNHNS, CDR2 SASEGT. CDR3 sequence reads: CASRFYRASDTQYF. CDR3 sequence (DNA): TGTGCCAGCCGATTCTACAGGGCGTCAGATACGCAGTATTTT.

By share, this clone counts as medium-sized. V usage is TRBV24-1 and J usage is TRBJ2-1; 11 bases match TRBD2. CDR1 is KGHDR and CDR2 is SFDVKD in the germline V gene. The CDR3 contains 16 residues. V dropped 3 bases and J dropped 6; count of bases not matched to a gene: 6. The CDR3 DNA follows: TGTGCCACCAGTGATCTCTGGACTAGCGGGTCCAATGAGCAGTTCTTC. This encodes CATSDLWTSGSNEQFF.

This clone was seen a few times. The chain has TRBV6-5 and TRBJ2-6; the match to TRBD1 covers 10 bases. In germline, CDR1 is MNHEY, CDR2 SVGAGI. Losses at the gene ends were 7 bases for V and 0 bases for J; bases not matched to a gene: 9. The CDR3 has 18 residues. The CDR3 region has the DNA TGTGCCAGCATCCGGGACAGGGGTAGCCTCTCTGGGGCCAACGTCCTGACTTTC. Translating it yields CASIRDRGSLSGANVLTF.